This entry lists 27 T cell receptor beta chains sequenced from one sample in a study of shared clonotypes between healthy human individuals. CD45RO-negative cells were positively selected for CCR7, leaving out terminally differentiated effector memory CD45RA+ cells. Measured with immunoSEQ multiplex PCR; TCRdb has only the in-frame clones, and not every one. The sample lists about 2 million clones, about 95% occurring once. What was sequenced was naive CD8+ T cells sorted from blood. Receptors originate from a man aged 18 to 30 in good health.

CDR3 nucleotide sequence: TGTGCCAGCAGTGAAGAAGGGGGGATTAGCAATCAGCCCCAGCATTTT. Translated: CASSEEGGISNQPQHF. V and J are TRBV6-1 and TRBJ1-5, with D possibly being TRBD1 (6 bases). The CDR3 is 16 amino acids. V was cut by 1 base and J by 0 bases, with 10 bases left in between. Germline V gives CDR1 MNHNS, CDR2 SASEGT.

The genes are TRBV4-1 and TRBJ1-1; the D gene is possibly TRBD1 (6 bases). This CDR3 is 17 amino acids long. V gave up 3 bases and J gave up 0 bases, with 17 bases separating them. The germline gives CDR1 MGHRA, CDR2 YSYEKL. CDR3 in DNA: TGCGCCAGCAGCCACGCGATCGGACAGTATATGAACACTGAAGCTTTCTTT. It codes for CASSHAIGQYMNTEAFF.

The chain joins TRBV5-1 to TRBJ2-1; D is perhaps TRBD2 (6 bases). The CDR3 consists of 18 residues. V was cut by 0 bases and J by 0 bases, with 16 bases left in between. Per the germline V gene, CDR1 is SGHRS and CDR2 is YFSETQ. The CDR3 region is CASSLGALGRSSYNEQFF. DNA of the CDR3: TGCGCCAGCAGCTTGGGGGCTCTAGGGAGGAGCTCCTACAATGAGCAGTTCTTC.

The gene calls are TRBV9 and TRBJ1-4, with D possibly matching TRBD1 (5 bases). The V end was cut by 0 bases, the J end by 8 bases, with 17 bases between. Germline loops: CDR1 SGDLS, CDR2 YYNGEE. The CDR3 has 16 residues. CDR3 sequence (DNA): TGTGCCAGCAGCGTAGAGGAAACGGACACGCCAGAAAAACTGTTTTTT. Translating gives CASSVEETDTPEKLFF.

This clone was seen once. V is TRBV9 and J is TRBJ2-7; 10 bases match TRBD1. The CDR3 consists of 16 residues. The V gene end was trimmed by 2 bases and the J gene end by 0 bases; junction bases not matched to a gene: 5. Germline V gene sequence: CDR1 SGDLS, CDR2 YYNGEE. CDR3 in amino acids: CASSVSRDRGSYEQYF. CDR3 sequence (DNA): TGTGCCAGCAGCGTTTCCCGGGACAGGGGCTCCTACGAGCAGTACTTC.

The chain is built from TRBV6-5 and TRBJ1-5; D unresolved. V was pared by 6 bases and J by 5 bases, with 11 bases between. The CDR3 has 13 amino acids. Germline lookup yields CDR1 MNHEY and CDR2 SVGAGI. In DNA form, the CDR3 reads TGTGCCAGCAGGCCCAGGACTGATCAGCCCCAGCATTTT. Translated: CASRPRTDQPQHF.

The gene calls are TRBV27 and TRBJ2-7, with D possibly TRBD1 on 5 matching bases. CDR3 length equals 14 residues. The ends were cut back, 1 base at V and 5 bases at J, with 12 bases in the middle. Germline CDR1 and CDR2: MNHEY and SMNVEV (reference sequence). The CDR3 is CASSLLVAGNEQYF. The DNA of the CDR3 is TGTGCCAGCAGTTTATTGGTGGCAGGGAACGAGCAGTACTTC.

V is TRBV23-1 and J is TRBJ1-5; D is uncertain. TRBV23-1 is an ORF for which the function is uncertain. V was clipped by 0 bases and J by 6 bases, with 15 bases between them. The CDR3 contains 16 residues. CDR3 region: CASSQSIERAGQPQHF. CDR3 in DNA: TGCGCCAGCAGTCAATCGATCGAAAGGGCGGGTCAGCCCCAGCATTTT.

This clone was picked up one time. This sequence joins TRBV30 and TRBJ2-5; D perhaps matches TRBD2 (6 bases). Germline CDR1 is GTSNPN and CDR2 is SVGIG (reference sequence). Trimming removed 2 bases from V and 5 bases from J, with 21 bases in between. The CDR3 has 16 amino acids. In DNA, the CDR3 is TGTGCCTGGAGTTTCAGGGCCCTGGGAGGTTGGGAGACCCAGTACTTC. As protein: CAWSFRALGGWETQYF. Combining the CDR3 with reference TRBV30 and TRBJ2-5 gives the whole variable domain SQTIHQWPATLVQPVGSPLSLECTVEGTSNPNLYWYRQAAGRGLQLLFYSVGIGQISSEVPQNLSASRPQDRQFILSSKKLLLSDSGFYLCAWSFRALGGWETQYFGPGTRLLVL.

This clone was counted a few times. The gene calls are TRBV5-4 and TRBJ1-2; 9 bases agree with TRBD1. The V segment lost 7 bases and the J segment 3 bases; nucleotides outside the gene matches: 7. In germline, CDR1 is SGHNT, CDR2 YYREEE (reference sequence). This CDR3 is 14 amino acids long. Here the CDR3 reads CASGLGTGHYGYTF. CDR3 in DNA: TGTGCCAGCGGCCTCGGGACAGGGCACTATGGCTACACCTTC.

The chain couples TRBV9 to TRBJ1-1, with D perhaps matching TRBD1 (6 bases). CDR1 and CDR2 from the germline V gene are SGDLS and YYNGEE. Trimming stripped 0 bases from V and 4 bases from J, with 13 bases between. This CDR3 contains 15 residues. CDR3 protein: CASSVEGGLGTEAFF. The CDR3 region has the DNA TGTGCCAGCAGCGTAGAAGGGGGACTGGGCACTGAAGCTTTCTTT.

On this clone itself: The sample holds other DNA sequences that translate to the same CDR3. This chain connects TRBV30 to TRBJ1-1; D call uncertain. Germline V lookup: CDR1 GTSNPN, CDR2 SVGIG (reference sequence). The CDR3 has 13 residues. Trimming shortened V by 5 bases and J by 1 base, and 11 bases separated the two germline ends. The CDR3 here is CAWSGEGNTEAFF. For the CDR3, the DNA is TGTGCCTGGTCTGGGGAGGGGAACACTGAAGCTTTCTTT.

The chain carries TRBV7-4 and TRBJ2-1, with TRBD2 identical over 8 bases. V dropped 2 bases and J dropped 0; count of bases not matched to a gene: 15. Germline V lookup: CDR1 SGHVT, CDR2 SQSDAQ. The CDR3 contains 20 residues. CDR3 region: CASSLKPDAFSGTSYNEQFF. CDR3 nucleotides: TGTGCCAGCAGCTTAAAACCCGACGCCTTTAGCGGGACCTCCTACAATGAGCAGTTCTTC.

The rearrangement links TRBV6-5 to TRBJ1-2; D possibly corresponds to TRBD1 (5 bases). Trimming left V 6 bases short and J 4 bases short, with 15 bases between. Germline CDR1 reads MNHEY; CDR2 reads SVGAGI. The CDR3 is 14 residues long. The CDR3: CASSPSEGSYGYTF. DNA for the CDR3: TGTGCCAGCAGCCCCTCTGAGGGGAGCTATGGCTACACCTTC.

In regard to this clone: The same CDR3 is also encoded by other DNA sequences in this sample. J is TRBJ2-3 and V is TRBV9, with D possibly matching TRBD1 (5 bases). Trimming pared 0 bases from V and 3 bases from J, leaving 8 bases between. CDR3 length equals 14 residues. CDR1 and CDR2 (germline): SGDLS, YYNGEE. Here the CDR3 DNA reads TGTGCCAGCAGCGTAGGGGGCATAACAGATACGCAGTATTTT. It encodes CASSVGGITDTQYF. The variable domain in full, completed from reference TRBV9 and TRBJ2-3, reads DSGVTQTPKHLITATGQRVTLRCSPRSGDLSVYWYQQSLDQGLQFLIQYYNGEERAKGNILERFSAQQFPDLHSELNLSSLELGDSALYFCASSVGGITDTQYFGPGTRLTVL.

This clone was found once. This rearrangement joins TRBV7-9 to TRBJ1-1, with D possibly matching TRBD1 (5 bases). This CDR3 spans 14 amino acids. Between the trimmed V and J ends, which lost 0 bases and 7 bases, there was a span of 12 bases. CDR1 and CDR2 from the germline V gene are SEHNR and FQNEAQ (reference sequence). Here the CDR3 DNA reads TGTGCCAGCAGCTTAGCGATGGGACCCGGTGAAGCTTTCTTT. This gives the protein CASSLAMGPGEAFF.

This chain joins TRBV5-1 and TRBJ1-1, with 9 bases fitting TRBD1. There are 17 residues in the CDR3. With 0 bases clipped from V and 0 bases from J, the junction kept 6 bases outside the gene matches. Germline V gene lookup returns CDR1 SGHRS and CDR2 YFSETQ. CDR3 in amino acids: CASSLGDRGVLNTEAFF. The CDR3 DNA follows: TGCGCCAGCAGCTTGGGAGACAGGGGGGTCCTGAACACTGAAGCTTTCTTT.

The V call is TRBV7-3, the J call TRBJ1-1; no clear D gene. This CDR3 spans 13 amino acids. Trimming removed 0 bases from V and 8 bases from J, with 10 bases in between. Germline V gene sequence: CDR1 SGHTA, CDR2 FQGTGA. The CDR3: CASSLTWSSEAFF. The CDR3 DNA follows: TGTGCCAGCAGCTTAACTTGGAGCTCGGAAGCTTTCTTT.

The chain has TRBV6-1 and TRBJ2-3, with D possibly TRBD2 on 6 matching bases. Trimming cost V 2 bases and J 4 bases, with 13 bases left between them. The germline V gene encodes CDR1 MNHNS and CDR2 SASEGT. CDR3 length: 15 residues. CDR3 amino acids: CASSEWGGTADTQYF. Here the CDR3 DNA reads TGTGCCAGCAGTGAATGGGGCGGGACGGCAGATACGCAGTATTTT.

This chain joins TRBV2 and TRBJ2-3; TRBD2 matches 7 bases. Germline loops: CDR1 SNHLY, CDR2 FYNNEI. With V trimmed by 3 bases and J by 2 bases, 8 bases remained unmatched. The CDR3 extends over 16 amino acids. The CDR3 sequence is CASSDPGGTTTDTQYF. The CDR3 nucleotides read TGTGCCAGCAGTGATCCCGGGGGGACTACCACAGATACGCAGTATTTT. The complete variable domain, with remaining parts taken from reference TRBV2 and TRBJ2-3, reads EPEVTQTPSHQVTQMGQEVILRCVPISNHLYFYWYRQILGQKVEFLVSFYNNEISEKSEIFDDQFSVERPDGSNFTLKIRSTKLEDSAMYFCASSDPGGTTTDTQYFGPGTRLTVL.

The chain is built from TRBV7-9 and TRBJ2-5; perhaps TRBD2 as D (6 bases). Germline CDR1 is SEHNR and CDR2 is FQNEAQ (reference sequence). The CDR3 runs 14 residues. V dropped 4 bases and J dropped 5 bases, with 14 bases sitting between them. The CDR3: CASSWRGTVETQYF. The DNA of the CDR3 is TGTGCCAGCAGCTGGCGGGGTACAGTGGAGACCCAGTACTTC. Complete variable domain (other parts from reference TRBV7-9 and TRBJ2-5): DTGVSQNPRHKITKRGQNVTFRCDPISEHNRLYWYRQTLGQGPEFLTYFQNEAQLEKSRLLSDRFSAERPKGSFSTLEIQRTEQGDSAMYLCASSWRGTVETQYFGPGTRLLVL.

J is TRBJ2-7 and V is TRBV27, with D tentatively TRBD2 (6 bases). V was trimmed by 5 bases and J by 1 base, leaving 21 bases between them. Germline-derived CDR1 and CDR2 are MNHEY and SMNVEV (reference sequence). The CDR3 is 17 amino acids. The CDR3 here is CASSLLAPAGGSYEQYF. For the CDR3, the DNA is TGTGCCAGCAGTCTCCTAGCACCAGCCGGAGGGTCCTACGAGCAGTACTTC.

The chain couples TRBV25-1 to TRBJ2-7, with a weak D call TRBD1 (5 bases). The CDR3 runs 13 residues. Trimming cost V 3 bases and J 3 bases, with 9 bases left between them. From germline, CDR1 is MGHDK and CDR2 SYGVNS. CDR3 DNA sequence: TGTGCCAGCAGTGACGGACACCTCTACGAGCAGTACTTC. Translation gives CASSDGHLYEQYF.

The rearrangement uses TRBV7-3 and TRBJ1-1; D gene ambiguous. The CDR3 is made up of 14 amino acids. Germline V lookup: CDR1 SGHTA, CDR2 FQGTGA. With 4 bases removed from V and 3 bases from J, the gap between germline ends came to 12 bases. CDR3 nucleotides: TGTGCCAGCAGCTCCCCTCCCGGTTACACTGAAGCTTTCTTT. Residues: CASSSPPGYTEAFF. The full variable domain, with the rest looked up from reference TRBV7-3 and TRBJ1-1, is GAGVSQTPSNKVTEKGKYVELRCDPISGHTALYWYRQSLGQGPEFLIYFQGTGAADDSGLPNDRFFAVRPEGSVSTLKIQRTERGDSAVYLCASSSPPGYTEAFFGQGTRLTVV.

CDR3 nucleotides: TGTGCCATCAGTGAGTCTTCTAGCACAGATACGCAGTATTTT. As protein: CAISESSSTDTQYF. J is TRBJ2-3 and V is TRBV10-3; the D is unclear. V was pared by 0 bases and J by 0 bases, with 4 bases between. There are 14 residues in the CDR3. Germline values: CDR1 ENHRY, CDR2 SYGVKD.

The rearrangement links TRBV6-6 to TRBJ2-2; the D call may be TRBD1 or TRBD2 (5 bases each). Deletions cut 7 bases from V and 3 bases from J, with 15 bases between. Germline loops: CDR1 MNHNY, CDR2 SVGAGI (reference sequence). The CDR3 spans 15 residues. The CDR3 nucleotides are TGTGCCAGCACCATAACGGGGCAGTACACCGGGGAGCTGTTTTTT. This encodes CASTITGQYTGELFF.

The rearrangement uses TRBV11-2 and TRBJ2-2; D may be TRBD1 or TRBD2 (5 bases each). In germline, CDR1 is SGHAT, CDR2 FQNNGV. CDR3 length: 11 residues. The germline V and J ends were trimmed by 6 bases and 17 bases, with 16 bases remaining between them. DNA of the CDR3: TGTGCCAGCAGTCCTGGGACGATCAGTTTTTTT. It translates to CASSPGTISFF.